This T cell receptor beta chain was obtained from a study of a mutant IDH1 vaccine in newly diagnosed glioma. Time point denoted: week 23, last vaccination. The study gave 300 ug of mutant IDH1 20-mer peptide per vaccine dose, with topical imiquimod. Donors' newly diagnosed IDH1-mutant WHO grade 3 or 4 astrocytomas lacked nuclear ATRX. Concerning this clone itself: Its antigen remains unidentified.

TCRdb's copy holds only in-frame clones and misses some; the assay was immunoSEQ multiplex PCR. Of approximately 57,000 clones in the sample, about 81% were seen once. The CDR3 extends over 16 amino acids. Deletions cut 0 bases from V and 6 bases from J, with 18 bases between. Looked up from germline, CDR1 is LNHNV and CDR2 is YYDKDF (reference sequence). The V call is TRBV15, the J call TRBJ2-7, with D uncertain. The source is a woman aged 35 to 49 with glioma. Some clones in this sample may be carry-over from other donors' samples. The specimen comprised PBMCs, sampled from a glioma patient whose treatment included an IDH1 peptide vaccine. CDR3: CATSREGPTTSPEQYF. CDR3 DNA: TGTGCCACCAGCAGAGAGGGCCCTACGACATCCCCCGAGCAGTACTTC.